This T cell receptor beta chain was observed in a study of cytomegalovirus exposure and HLA in healthy donors. This CDR3 spans 15 amino acids. Trimming shortened V by 2 bases and J by 5 bases, and 16 bases separated the two germline ends. Germline CDR1 reads SGDLS; CDR2 reads YYNGEE. Researchers ran the PCR with 60 Vbeta and 13 Jbeta primers. Sequencing was performed with immunoSEQ multiplex PCR; in TCRdb, only in-frame clones are kept and a portion is missing. The sample lists some 160,000 clones; roughly 80% were seen once. V and J are TRBV9 and TRBJ2-5; TRBD2 is a possible D gene (6 bases). The clonotype originates from a male donor in good health and CMV-seronegative. The specimen sequenced was PBMCs. The CDR3 bases are TGTGCCAGCAGCGTGAGGGACTGGGGGACCGAGACCCAGTACTTC. It encodes CASSVRDWGTETQYF.